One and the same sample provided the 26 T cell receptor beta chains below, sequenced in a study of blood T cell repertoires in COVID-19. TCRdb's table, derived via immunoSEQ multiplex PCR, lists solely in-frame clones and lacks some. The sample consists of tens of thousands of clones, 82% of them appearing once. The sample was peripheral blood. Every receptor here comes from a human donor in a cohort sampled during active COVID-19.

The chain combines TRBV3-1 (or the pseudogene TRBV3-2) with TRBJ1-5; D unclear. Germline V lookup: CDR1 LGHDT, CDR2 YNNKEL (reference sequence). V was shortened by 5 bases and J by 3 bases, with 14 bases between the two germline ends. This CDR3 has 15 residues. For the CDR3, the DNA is TGTGCCAGCAGCTCCGGGGAGAGGTACAATCAGCCCCAGCATTTT. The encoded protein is CASSSGERYNQPQHF.

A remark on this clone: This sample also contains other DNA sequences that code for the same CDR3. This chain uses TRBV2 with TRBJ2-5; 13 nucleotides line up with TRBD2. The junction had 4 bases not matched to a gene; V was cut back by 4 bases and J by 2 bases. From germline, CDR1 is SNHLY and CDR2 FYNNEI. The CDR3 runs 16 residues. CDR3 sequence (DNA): TGTGCCAGCAGTGGCCGGACTAGCGGGGGACAAGAGACCCAGTACTTC. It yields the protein CASSGRTSGGQETQYF.

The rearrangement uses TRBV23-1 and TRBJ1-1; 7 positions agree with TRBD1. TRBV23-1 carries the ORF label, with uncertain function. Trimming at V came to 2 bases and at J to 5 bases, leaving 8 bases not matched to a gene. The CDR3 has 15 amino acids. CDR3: CASSQRNQGETEAFF. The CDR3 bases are TGCGCCAGCAGTCAACGGAATCAGGGGGAGACTGAAGCTTTCTTT.

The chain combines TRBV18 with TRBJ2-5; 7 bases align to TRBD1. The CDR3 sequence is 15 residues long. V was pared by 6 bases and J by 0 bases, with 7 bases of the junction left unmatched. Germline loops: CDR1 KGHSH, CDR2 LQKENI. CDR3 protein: CASSPTGQDQETQYF. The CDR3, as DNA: TGTGCCAGCTCCCCGACAGGGCAGGACCAAGAGACCCAGTACTTC.

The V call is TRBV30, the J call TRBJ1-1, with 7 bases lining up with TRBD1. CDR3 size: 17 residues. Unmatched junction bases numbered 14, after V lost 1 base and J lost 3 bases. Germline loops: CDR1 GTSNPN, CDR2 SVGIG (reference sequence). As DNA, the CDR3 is TGTGCCTGGAGTGCCCCCCCGACAGGGAATGTGCACACTGAAGCTTTCTTT. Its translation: CAWSAPPTGNVHTEAFF.

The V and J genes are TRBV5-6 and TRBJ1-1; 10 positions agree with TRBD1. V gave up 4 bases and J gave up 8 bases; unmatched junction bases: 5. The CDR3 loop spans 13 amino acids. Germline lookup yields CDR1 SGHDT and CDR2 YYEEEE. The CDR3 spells CASSPGTGVEAFF. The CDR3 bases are TGTGCCAGCAGCCCCGGGACAGGGGTAGAAGCTTTCTTT.

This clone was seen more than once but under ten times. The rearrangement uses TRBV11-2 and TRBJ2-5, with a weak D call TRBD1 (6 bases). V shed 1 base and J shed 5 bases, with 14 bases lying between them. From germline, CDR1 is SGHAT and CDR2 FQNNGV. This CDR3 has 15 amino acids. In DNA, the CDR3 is TGTGCCAGCAGCTTAGGTTTCAGGGGATGGGAGACCCAGTACTTC. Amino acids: CASSLGFRGWETQYF.

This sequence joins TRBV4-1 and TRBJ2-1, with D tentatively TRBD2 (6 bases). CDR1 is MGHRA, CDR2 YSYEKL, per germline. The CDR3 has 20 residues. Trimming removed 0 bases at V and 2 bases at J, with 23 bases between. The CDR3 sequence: CASSQDSPVGHSGPYNEQFF. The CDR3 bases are TGCGCCAGCAGCCAAGATTCCCCCGTCGGCCATAGCGGCCCCTACAATGAGCAGTTCTTC.

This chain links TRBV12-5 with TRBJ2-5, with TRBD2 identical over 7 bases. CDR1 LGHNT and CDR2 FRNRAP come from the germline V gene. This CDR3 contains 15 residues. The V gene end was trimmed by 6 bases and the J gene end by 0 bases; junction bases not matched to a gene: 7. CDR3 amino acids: CASGPAGAYQETQYF. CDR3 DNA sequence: TGTGCTAGTGGGCCGGCGGGAGCGTACCAAGAGACCCAGTACTTC.

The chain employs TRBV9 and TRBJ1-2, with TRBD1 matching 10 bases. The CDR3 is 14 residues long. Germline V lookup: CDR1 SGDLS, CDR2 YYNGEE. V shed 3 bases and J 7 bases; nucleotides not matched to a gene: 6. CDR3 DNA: TGTGCCAGCAGCGCGGGACAGGGGCTCCTTGGCTACACCTTC. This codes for CASSAGQGLLGYTF.

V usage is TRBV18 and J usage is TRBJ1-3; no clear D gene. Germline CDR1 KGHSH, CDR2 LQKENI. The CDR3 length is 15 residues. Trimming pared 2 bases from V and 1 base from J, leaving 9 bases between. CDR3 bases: TGTGCCAGCTCACCAGAGACAACATCTGGAAACACCATATATTTT. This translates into CASSPETTSGNTIYF.

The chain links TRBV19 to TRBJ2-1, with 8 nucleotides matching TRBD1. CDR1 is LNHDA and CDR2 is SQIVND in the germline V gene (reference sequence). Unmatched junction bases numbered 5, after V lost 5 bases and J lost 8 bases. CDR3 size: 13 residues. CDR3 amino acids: CASSPDRGDEQFF. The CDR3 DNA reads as TGTGCCAGTAGTCCCGACAGGGGCGATGAGCAGTTCTTC.

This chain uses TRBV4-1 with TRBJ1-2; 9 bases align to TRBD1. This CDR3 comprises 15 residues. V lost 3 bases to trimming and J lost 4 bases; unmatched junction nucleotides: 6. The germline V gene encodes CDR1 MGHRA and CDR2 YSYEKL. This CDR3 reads CASSQGQGMIYGYTF. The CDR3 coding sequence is TGCGCCAGCAGCCAGGGACAGGGCATGATCTATGGCTACACCTTC.

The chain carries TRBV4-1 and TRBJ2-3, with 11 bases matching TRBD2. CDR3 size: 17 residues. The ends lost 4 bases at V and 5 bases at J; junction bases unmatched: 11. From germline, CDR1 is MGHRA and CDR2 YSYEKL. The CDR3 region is CASSPSSGGPLGDTQYF. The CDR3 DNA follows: TGCGCCAGCAGCCCTTCTAGCGGGGGGCCCCTGGGAGATACGCAGTATTTT.

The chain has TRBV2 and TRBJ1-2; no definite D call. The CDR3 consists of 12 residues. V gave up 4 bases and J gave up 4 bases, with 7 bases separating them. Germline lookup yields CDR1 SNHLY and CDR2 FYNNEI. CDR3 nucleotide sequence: TGTGCCAGCAGTGCCCTACTCTATGGCTACACCTTC. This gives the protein CASSALLYGYTF. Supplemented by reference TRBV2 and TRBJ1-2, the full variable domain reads EPEVTQTPSHQVTQMGQEVILRCVPISNHLYFYWYRQILGQKVEFLVSFYNNEISEKSEIFDDQFSVERPDGSNFTLKIRSTKLEDSAMYFCASSALLYGYTFGSGTRLTVV.

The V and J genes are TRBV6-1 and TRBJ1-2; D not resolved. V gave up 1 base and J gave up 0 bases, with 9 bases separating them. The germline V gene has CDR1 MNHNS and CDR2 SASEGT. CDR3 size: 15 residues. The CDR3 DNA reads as TGTGCCAGCAGTGAAGTTTATACGGCTAACTATGGCTACACCTTC. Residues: CASSEVYTANYGYTF.

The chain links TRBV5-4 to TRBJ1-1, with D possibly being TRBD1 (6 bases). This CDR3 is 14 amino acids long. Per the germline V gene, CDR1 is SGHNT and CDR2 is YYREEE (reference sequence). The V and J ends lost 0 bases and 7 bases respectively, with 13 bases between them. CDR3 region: CASSLDGGSFEAFF. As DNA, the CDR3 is TGTGCCAGCAGCTTGGATGGGGGCAGCTTTGAAGCTTTCTTT. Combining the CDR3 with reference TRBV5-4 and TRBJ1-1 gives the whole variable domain ETGVTQSPTHLIKTRGQQVTLRCSSQSGHNTVSWYQQALGQGPQFIFQYYREEENGRGNFPPRFSGLQFPNYSSELNVNALELDDSALYLCASSLDGGSFEAFFGQGTRLTVV.

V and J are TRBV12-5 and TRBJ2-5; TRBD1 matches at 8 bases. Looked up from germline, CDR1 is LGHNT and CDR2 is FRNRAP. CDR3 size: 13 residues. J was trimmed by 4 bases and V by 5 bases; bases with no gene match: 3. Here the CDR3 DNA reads TGTGCTAGTGGTGACAGGGGCGGAGAGACCCAGTACTTC. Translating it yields CASGDRGGETQYF. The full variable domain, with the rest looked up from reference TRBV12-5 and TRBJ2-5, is DARVTQTPRHKVTEMGQEVTMRCQPILGHNTVFWYRQTMMQGLELLAYFRNRAPLDDSGMPKDRFSAEMPDATLATLKIQPSEPRDSAVYFCASGDRGGETQYFGPGTRLLVL.

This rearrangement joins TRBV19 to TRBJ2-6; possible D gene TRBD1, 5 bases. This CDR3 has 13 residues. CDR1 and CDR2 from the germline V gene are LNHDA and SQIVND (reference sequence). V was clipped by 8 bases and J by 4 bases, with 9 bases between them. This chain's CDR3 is CASWNRGANVLTF. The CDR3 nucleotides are TGTGCCAGTTGGAACAGGGGGGCCAACGTCCTGACTTTC.

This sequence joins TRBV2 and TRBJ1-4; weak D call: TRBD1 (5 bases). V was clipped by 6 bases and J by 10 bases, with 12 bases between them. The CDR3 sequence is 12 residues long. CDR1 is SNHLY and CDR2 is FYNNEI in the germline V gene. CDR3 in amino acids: CASRQGTGKLFF. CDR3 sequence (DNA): TGTGCCAGCAGGCAGGGTACGGGAAAACTGTTTTTT.

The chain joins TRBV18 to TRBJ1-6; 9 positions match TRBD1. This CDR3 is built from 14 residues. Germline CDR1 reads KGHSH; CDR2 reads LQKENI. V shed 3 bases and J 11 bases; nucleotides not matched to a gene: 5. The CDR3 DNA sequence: TGTGCCAGCTCACCCGAGGGACAGGGAACACCCCTCCACTTT. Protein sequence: CASSPEGQGTPLHF.

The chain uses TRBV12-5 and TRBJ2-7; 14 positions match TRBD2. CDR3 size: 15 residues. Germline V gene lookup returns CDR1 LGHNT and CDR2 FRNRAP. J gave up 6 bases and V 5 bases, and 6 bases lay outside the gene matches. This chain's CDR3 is CASGLGLAGGIEQYF. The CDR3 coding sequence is TGTGCTAGTGGTCTCGGACTAGCGGGGGGTATCGAGCAGTACTTC. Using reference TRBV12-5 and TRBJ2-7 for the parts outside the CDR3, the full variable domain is DARVTQTPRHKVTEMGQEVTMRCQPILGHNTVFWYRQTMMQGLELLAYFRNRAPLDDSGMPKDRFSAEMPDATLATLKIQPSEPRDSAVYFCASGLGLAGGIEQYFGPGTRLTVT.

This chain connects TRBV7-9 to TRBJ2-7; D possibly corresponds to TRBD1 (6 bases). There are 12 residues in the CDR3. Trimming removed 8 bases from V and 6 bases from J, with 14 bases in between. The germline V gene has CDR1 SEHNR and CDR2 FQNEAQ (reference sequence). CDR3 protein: CASGRTVGEQYF. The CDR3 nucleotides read TGTGCCAGCGGCCGGACAGTAGGCGAGCAGTACTTC.

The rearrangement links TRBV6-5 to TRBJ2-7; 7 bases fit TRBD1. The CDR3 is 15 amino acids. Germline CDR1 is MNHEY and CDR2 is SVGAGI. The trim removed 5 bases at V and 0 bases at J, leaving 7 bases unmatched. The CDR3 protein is CASSIRTGSSYEQYF. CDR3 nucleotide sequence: TGTGCCAGCAGTATAAGGACAGGAAGCTCCTACGAGCAGTACTTC.

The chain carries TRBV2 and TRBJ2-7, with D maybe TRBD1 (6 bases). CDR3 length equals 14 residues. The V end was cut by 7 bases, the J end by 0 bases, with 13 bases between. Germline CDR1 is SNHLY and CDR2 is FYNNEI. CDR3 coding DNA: TGTGCCAGCATGGGGACACGGAGCTCCTACGAGCAGTACTTC. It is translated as CASMGTRSSYEQYF.

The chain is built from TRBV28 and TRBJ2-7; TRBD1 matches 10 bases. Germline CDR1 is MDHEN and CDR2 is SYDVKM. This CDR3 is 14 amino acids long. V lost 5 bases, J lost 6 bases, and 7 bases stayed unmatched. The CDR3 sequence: CASSPGQGTFEQYF. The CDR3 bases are TGTGCCAGCAGTCCGGGACAGGGGACGTTCGAGCAGTACTTC.